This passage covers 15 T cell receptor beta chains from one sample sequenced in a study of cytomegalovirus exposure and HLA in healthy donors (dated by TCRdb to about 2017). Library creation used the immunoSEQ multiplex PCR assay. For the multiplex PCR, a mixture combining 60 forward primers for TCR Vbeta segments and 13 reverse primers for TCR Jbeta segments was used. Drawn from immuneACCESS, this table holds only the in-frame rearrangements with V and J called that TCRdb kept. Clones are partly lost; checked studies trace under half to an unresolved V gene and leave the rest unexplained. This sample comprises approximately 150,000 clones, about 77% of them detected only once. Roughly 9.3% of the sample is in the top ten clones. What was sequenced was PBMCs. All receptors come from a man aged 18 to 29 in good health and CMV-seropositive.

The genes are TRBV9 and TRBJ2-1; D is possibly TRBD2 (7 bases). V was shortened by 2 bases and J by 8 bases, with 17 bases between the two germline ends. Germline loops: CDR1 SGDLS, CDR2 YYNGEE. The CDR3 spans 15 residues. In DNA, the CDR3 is TGTGCCAGCAGCGTTGTGGGGGGGCCATCCTATGAGCAGTTCTTC. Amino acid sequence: CASSVVGGPSYEQFF. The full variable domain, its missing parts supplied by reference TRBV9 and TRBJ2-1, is DSGVTQTPKHLITATGQRVTLRCSPRSGDLSVYWYQQSLDQGLQFLIQYYNGEERAKGNILERFSAQQFPDLHSELNLSSLELGDSALYFCASSVVGGPSYEQFFGPGTRLTVL.

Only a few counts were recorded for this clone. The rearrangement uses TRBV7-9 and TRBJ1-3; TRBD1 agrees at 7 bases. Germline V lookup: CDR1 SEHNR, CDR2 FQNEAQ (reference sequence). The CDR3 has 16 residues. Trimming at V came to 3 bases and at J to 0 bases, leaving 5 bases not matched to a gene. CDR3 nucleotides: TGTGCCAGCAGCTTGGGCAGGGGGACCTCTGGAAACACCATATATTTT. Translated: CASSLGRGTSGNTIYF.

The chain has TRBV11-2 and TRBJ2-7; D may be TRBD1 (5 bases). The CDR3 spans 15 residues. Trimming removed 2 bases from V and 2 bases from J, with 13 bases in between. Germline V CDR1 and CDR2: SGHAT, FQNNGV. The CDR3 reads CASSLRGRLTYEQYF. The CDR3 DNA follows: TGTGCCAGCAGCTTAAGGGGCCGGCTCACCTACGAGCAGTACTTC.

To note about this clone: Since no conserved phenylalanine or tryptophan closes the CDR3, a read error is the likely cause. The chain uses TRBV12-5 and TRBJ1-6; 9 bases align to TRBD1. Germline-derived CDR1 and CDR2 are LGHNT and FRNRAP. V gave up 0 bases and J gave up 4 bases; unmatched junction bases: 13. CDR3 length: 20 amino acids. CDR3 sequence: CASGLVGRGTGLIYNSPLHL. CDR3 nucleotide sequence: TGTGCTAGTGGTTTGGTAGGACGTGGGACAGGGCTTATTTATAATTCACCCCTCCACCTT.

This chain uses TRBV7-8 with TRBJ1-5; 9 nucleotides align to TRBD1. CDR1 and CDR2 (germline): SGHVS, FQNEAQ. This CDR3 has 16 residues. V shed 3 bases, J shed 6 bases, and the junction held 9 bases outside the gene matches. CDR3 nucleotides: TGTGCCAGCAGCTTCTCCAGGACAGGGGTGGGTCAGCCCCAGCATTTT. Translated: CASSFSRTGVGQPQHF.

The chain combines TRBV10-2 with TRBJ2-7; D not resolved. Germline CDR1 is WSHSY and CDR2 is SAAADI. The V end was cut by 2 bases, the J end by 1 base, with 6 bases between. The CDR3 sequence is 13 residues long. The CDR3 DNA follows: TGCGCCAGCAGTGAGGAGAGTTCCTACGAGCAGTACTTC. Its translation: CASSEESSYEQYF.

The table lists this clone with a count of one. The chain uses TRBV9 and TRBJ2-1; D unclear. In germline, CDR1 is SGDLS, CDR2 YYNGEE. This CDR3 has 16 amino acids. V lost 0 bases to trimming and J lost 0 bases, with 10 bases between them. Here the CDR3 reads CASSVGHGGSYNEQFF. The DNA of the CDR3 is TGTGCCAGCAGCGTAGGGCATGGCGGCTCCTACAATGAGCAGTTCTTC.

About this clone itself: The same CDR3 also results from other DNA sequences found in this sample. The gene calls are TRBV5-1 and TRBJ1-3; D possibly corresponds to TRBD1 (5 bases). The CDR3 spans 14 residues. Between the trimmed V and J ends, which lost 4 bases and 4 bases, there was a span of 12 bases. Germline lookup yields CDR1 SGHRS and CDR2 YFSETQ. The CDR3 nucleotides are TGCGCCAGCAGCCTTGCAGGGTACGGAAACACCATATATTTT. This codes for CASSLAGYGNTIYF.

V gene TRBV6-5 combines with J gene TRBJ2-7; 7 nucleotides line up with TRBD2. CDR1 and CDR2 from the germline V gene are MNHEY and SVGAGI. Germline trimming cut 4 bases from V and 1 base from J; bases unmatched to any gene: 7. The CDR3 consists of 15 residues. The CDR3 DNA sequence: TGTGCCAGCAGTTGGGCGGGAGCGGGGTCCTACGAGCAGTACTTC. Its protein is CASSWAGAGSYEQYF.

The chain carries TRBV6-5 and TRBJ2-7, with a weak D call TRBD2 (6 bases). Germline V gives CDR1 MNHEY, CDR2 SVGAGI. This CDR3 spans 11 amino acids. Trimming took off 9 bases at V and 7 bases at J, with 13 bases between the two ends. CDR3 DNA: TGTGCCAGTAAGGGCGGAGGGGAGCAGTACTTC. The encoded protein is CASKGGGEQYF.

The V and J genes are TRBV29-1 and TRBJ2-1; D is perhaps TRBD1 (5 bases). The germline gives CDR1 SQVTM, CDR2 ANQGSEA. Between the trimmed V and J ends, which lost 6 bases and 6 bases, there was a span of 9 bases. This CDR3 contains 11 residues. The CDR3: CSVGATNEQFF. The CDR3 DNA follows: TGCAGCGTAGGGGCCACCAATGAGCAGTTCTTC.

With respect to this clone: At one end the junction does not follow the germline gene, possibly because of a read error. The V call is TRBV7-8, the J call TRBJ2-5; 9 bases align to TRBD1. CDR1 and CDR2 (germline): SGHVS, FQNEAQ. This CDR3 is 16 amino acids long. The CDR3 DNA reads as TGTGCCAGCAGCTTAGGGGCCGGGACAGGGAGAGAGGCCCAGTACTTC. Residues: CASSLGAGTGREAQYF.

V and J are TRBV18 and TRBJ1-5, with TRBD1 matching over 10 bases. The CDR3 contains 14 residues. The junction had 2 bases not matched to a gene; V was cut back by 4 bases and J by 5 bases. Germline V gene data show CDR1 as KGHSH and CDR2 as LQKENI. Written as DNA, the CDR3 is TGTGCCAGCTCACTAGGACAGGGGGATCAGCCCCAGCATTTT. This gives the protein CASSLGQGDQPQHF.

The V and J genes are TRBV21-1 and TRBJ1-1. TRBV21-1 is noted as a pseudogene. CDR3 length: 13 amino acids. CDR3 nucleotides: TGTGCCAGCCCGGACGGGGAGGGGACTGAAGCTTTCTTT. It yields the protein CASPDGEGTEAFF.

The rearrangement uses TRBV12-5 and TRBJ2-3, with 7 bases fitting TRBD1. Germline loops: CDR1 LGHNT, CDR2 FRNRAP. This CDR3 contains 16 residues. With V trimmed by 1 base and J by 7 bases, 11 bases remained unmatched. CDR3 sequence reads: CASGLGLRQGFYTQYF. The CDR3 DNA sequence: TGTGCTAGTGGTTTGGGTCTCAGACAGGGTTTTTATACGCAGTATTTT.